These T cell receptor beta chains were read from a single sample in a study of blood T cell repertoires in COVID-19. Produced via immunoSEQ multiplex PCR; TCRdb's table is partial and in-frame only. This table holds 50,000 to 65,000 clones, approximately 91% found once. The sample comprised peripheral blood. These receptors were collected from a man between 65 and 85 years old with acute or convalescent COVID-19. CDR3s include the opening cysteine and the closing phenylalanine or tryptophan. Each record gives: CDR3 length, V gene, J gene, D gene, clone size, CDR3 protein, CDR3 DNA. A D gene is named only where the DNA matches it firmly. Where a row states a size, it is once, few, many or the class of an expanded clone; other rows omit it.

18	TRBV4-3	TRBJ1-1	TRBD1	once	CASSQKGTGALQNTEAFF	TGCGCCAGCAGCCAAAAAGGGACAGGGGCCCTCCAGAACACTGAAGCTTTCTTT
18	TRBV6-1	TRBJ1-1	.	few	CASSEAYLLQAMNTEAFF	TGTGCCAGCAGTGAAGCGTATCTACTTCAGGCCATGAACACTGAAGCTTTCTTT
15	TRBV2	TRBJ2-2	TRBD1	.	CASSPDRAGTGELFF	TGTGCCAGCAGTCCGGACAGGGCCGGCACCGGGGAGCTGTTTTTT
15	TRBV6-5	TRBJ1-3	.	.	CASSLVGGSGNTIYF	TGTGCCAGCAGTTTAGTCGGGGGTTCTGGAAACACCATATATTTT
13	TRBV9	TRBJ2-3	.	few	CASSGGPQGTQYF	TGTGCCAGCAGCGGGGGTCCCCAGGGTACGCAGTATTTT
18	TRBV7-3	TRBJ2-6	TRBD1	.	CASSSLGTDFSGANVLTF	TGTGCCAGCAGCTCCCTGGGGACAGACTTTTCTGGGGCCAACGTCCTGACTTTC
15	TRBV7-8	TRBJ2-3	TRBD1	.	CASSLQGTGGDTQYF	TGTGCCAGCAGCTTACAGGGGACAGGAGGAGATACGCAGTATTTT
14	TRBV20-1	TRBJ1-5	TRBD1	.	CSASGDRPRQPQHF	TGCAGTGCTAGTGGGGACAGGCCAAGGCAGCCCCAGCATTTT
15	TRBV28	TRBJ2-1	TRBD1	.	CASSLVDRGKYEQFF	TGTGCCAGCAGTTTAGTTGACAGGGGGAAGTATGAGCAGTTCTTC
14	TRBV6-2/TRBV6-3	TRBJ2-7	TRBD1	.	CASSYGTGVHEQYF	TGTGCCAGCAGTTACGGGACAGGGGTCCACGAGCAGTACTTC
17	TRBV11-2	TRBJ1-2	.	.	CASSSFRGQMIPIGYTF	TGTGCCAGCAGCTCTTTCCGCGGGCAGATGATACCCATAGGGTACACCTTC
15	TRBV11-1	TRBJ1-6	.	.	CASRGQRNYNSPLHF	TGTGCCAGCAGAGGACAGCGAAACTATAATTCACCCCTCCACTTT
15	TRBV3-1/TRBV3-2	TRBJ1-1	.	.	CASSPYREDSTEAFF	TGTGCCAGCAGCCCGTACAGGGAAGATAGCACTGAAGCTTTCTTT
12	TRBV7-2	TRBJ2-5	TRBD1	.	CASRGGTETQYF	TGTGCCAGCAGAGGGGGCACAGAGACCCAGTACTTC
15	TRBV28	TRBJ2-4	.	.	CASSLSGGAKNIQYF	TGTGCCAGCAGTTTATCGGGTGGGGCCAAAAACATTCAGTACTTC
13	TRBV30	TRBJ1-5	TRBD1	.	CAWGTGDNQPQHF	TGTGCCTGGGGGACAGGGGACAATCAGCCCCAGCATTTT